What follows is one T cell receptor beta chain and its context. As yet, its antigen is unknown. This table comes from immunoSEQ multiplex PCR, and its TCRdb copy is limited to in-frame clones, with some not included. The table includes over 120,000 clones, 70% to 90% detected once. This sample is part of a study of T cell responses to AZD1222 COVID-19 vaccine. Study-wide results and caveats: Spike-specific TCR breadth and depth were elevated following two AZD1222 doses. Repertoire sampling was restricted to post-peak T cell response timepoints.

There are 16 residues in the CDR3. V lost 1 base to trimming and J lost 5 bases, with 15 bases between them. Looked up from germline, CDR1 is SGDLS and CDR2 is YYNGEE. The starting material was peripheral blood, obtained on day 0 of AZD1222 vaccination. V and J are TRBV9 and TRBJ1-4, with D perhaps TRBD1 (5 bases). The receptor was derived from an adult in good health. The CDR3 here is CASSVRPPTENEKLFF. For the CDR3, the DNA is TGTGCCAGCAGCGTACGGCCACCGACAGAGAATGAAAAACTGTTTTTT.